The 28 T cell receptor beta chains given below trace back to one sample, sequenced in a study of Ad26.COV2.S vaccination and SARS-CoV-2 variants. The table came from immunoSEQ multiplex PCR; TCRdb's copy has only in-frame clones and leaves some out. The sample consists of roughly 320,000 clones, 70% to 90% of them appearing once. The treatment denotes: some 19 received Ad26.COV2.S at low or high dose, single or two shots; roughly five received placebo; per-sample allocation not given. Sampling took place 63 days after the first vaccine or placebo injection. The sample here was peripheral blood, taken in a trial of Ad26.COV2.S vaccine versus placebo. The source is a person between 18 and 60 years old who received the Ad26.COV2.S COVID-19 vaccine or a placebo.

V usage is TRBV6-6 and J usage is TRBJ1-4, with a weak D call TRBD1 (5 bases). Trimming shortened V by 6 bases and J by 5 bases, and 13 bases separated the two germline ends. CDR1 MNHNY and CDR2 SVGAGI come from the germline V gene (reference sequence). The CDR3 is 14 amino acids. CDR3 bases: TGTGCCAGCAGGGGGGACCAGCCCAATGAAAAACTGTTTTTT. Encoded protein: CASRGDQPNEKLFF.

The chain couples TRBV6-5 to TRBJ2-1, with TRBD1 as a possible D gene (6 bases). CDR1 MNHEY and CDR2 SVGAGI come from the germline V gene. The V end lost 0 bases, the J end lost 2 bases, and 11 bases lay between the germline ends. This CDR3 is 16 amino acids long. Written as DNA, the CDR3 is TGTGCCAGCAGTTACTCGTCGGCAGGGGCCTACAATGAGCAGTTCTTC. This translates into CASSYSSAGAYNEQFF.

The rearrangement uses TRBV30 and TRBJ2-1; perhaps TRBD1 as D (5 bases). Trimming stripped 2 bases from V and 3 bases from J, with 8 bases between. This CDR3 is built from 13 residues. Germline assignment: CDR1 GTSNPN and CDR2 SVGIG (reference sequence). This CDR3 reads CAWSTGNYNEQFF. The CDR3 DNA reads as TGTGCCTGGAGTACAGGCAACTACAATGAGCAGTTCTTC.

The chain employs TRBV7-2 and TRBJ1-5; D is uncertain. This CDR3 has 17 residues. Germline CDR1 is SGHTA and CDR2 is FQGNSA. Between the trimmed V and J ends, which lost 1 base and 6 bases, there was a span of 19 bases. The CDR3 loop is CASSLGVGGYRGQPQHF. The CDR3 DNA reads TGTGCCAGCAGCTTAGGGGTAGGAGGGTACCGGGGTCAGCCCCAGCATTTT.

The chain couples TRBV9 to TRBJ1-6; D is possibly TRBD1 (5 bases). CDR3 length: 15 amino acids. The V gene's germline CDR1 is SGDLS and CDR2 YYNGEE. Deletions cut 4 bases from V and 10 bases from J, with 18 bases between. CDR3 residues: CASSPHTSGNSPLHF. The CDR3 DNA reads as TGTGCCAGCAGCCCACACACTTCAGGGAACTCACCCCTCCACTTT.

This chain joins TRBV7-9 and TRBJ1-1; weak D call: TRBD1 (6 bases). The CDR3 totals 13 residues. CDR1 SEHNR and CDR2 FQNEAQ come from the germline V gene (reference sequence). The ends were cut back, 7 bases at V and 5 bases at J, with 14 bases in the middle. For the CDR3, the DNA is TGTGCCAGCACCCTGGACAGTTTAACTGAAGCTTTCTTT. Protein product: CASTLDSLTEAFF.

The chain employs TRBV6-4 and TRBJ1-1; D perhaps matches TRBD1 (5 bases). The V end lost 4 bases, the J end lost 2 bases, and 8 bases lay between the germline ends. The length of the CDR3 is 13 residues. Per the germline V gene, CDR1 is MRHNA and CDR2 is SNTAGT. The CDR3 reads CASSGGYNTEAFF. The CDR3 DNA sequence: TGTGCCAGCAGTGGGGGCTACAACACTGAAGCTTTCTTT.

V is TRBV19 and J is TRBJ2-2, with no clear D. CDR3 length: 12 amino acids. Germline V CDR1 and CDR2: LNHDA, SQIVND (reference sequence). V lost 5 bases to trimming and J lost 4 bases, with 5 bases between them. CDR3 residues: CASSWGTGELFF. The CDR3 coding sequence is TGTGCCAGTAGTTGGGGCACCGGGGAGCTGTTTTTT.

CDR3 DNA: TGCGCCAGCAGCAAGGAGTCCGGGACAGGGGGCGGAGGCTACGAGCAGTACTTC. It codes for CASSKESGTGGGGYEQYF. The chain couples TRBV5-1 to TRBJ2-7, with 12 bases aligning to TRBD1. This CDR3 has 18 residues. Germline CDR1 and CDR2: SGHRS and YFSETQ. The V gene end was trimmed by 4 bases and the J gene end by 3 bases; junction bases not matched to a gene: 14.

This clone was detected ten times or more. The chain is built from TRBV19 and TRBJ1-1; no reliable D call. V lost 4 bases, J lost 8 bases, and 11 bases lay in between. The CDR3 spans 12 residues. Germline V lookup: CDR1 LNHDA, CDR2 SQIVND (reference sequence). The CDR3 DNA sequence: TGTGCCAGTAGTACAGGAACCAAGGAAGCTTTCTTT. Amino acid sequence: CASSTGTKEAFF.

This clone appeared a single time. The chain uses TRBV5-6 and TRBJ2-7; D not resolved. V was trimmed by 1 base and J by 4 bases, leaving 6 bases between them. The CDR3 is made up of 12 amino acids. Per germline, CDR1 SGHDT and CDR2 YYEEEE. The CDR3 sequence: CASSLRDYEQYF. The CDR3 coding sequence is TGTGCCAGCAGCTTGAGGGATTACGAGCAGTACTTC.

The chain is built from TRBV19 and TRBJ1-1; TRBD1 agrees at 7 bases. Germline V CDR1 and CDR2: LNHDA, SQIVND (reference sequence). CDR3 size: 14 residues. V lost 6 bases and J lost 7; bases outside the gene matches: 11. This chain's CDR3 is CASSLVGTVDEAFF. CDR3 sequence (DNA): TGTGCCAGTAGCCTAGTCGGGACAGTGGATGAAGCTTTCTTT. The full variable domain, in which reference TRBV19 and TRBJ1-1 provide the parts outside the CDR3, is DGGITQSPKYLFRKEGQNVTLSCEQNLNHDAMYWYRQDPGQGLRLIYYSQIVNDFQKGDIAEGYSVSREKKESFPLTVTSAQKNPTAFYLCASSLVGTVDEAFFGQGTRLTVV.

The genes are TRBV7-2 and TRBJ1-5; 8 bases align to TRBD1. V trimming: 2 bases; J trimming: 5 bases; junction bases outside the gene matches: 5. The germline V gene has CDR1 SGHTA and CDR2 FQGNSA. This CDR3 has 15 amino acids. The CDR3 DNA sequence: TGTGCCAGCAGCTTACAGCAGGGGGCGGATCAGCCCCAGCATTTT. This encodes CASSLQQGADQPQHF.

This clone was picked up a small number of times. The chain joins TRBV28 to TRBJ1-5; unclear D gene. The CDR3 covers 14 residues. Germline V CDR1 and CDR2: MDHEN, SYDVKM. V dropped 5 bases and J dropped 0 bases, with 8 bases sitting between them. The DNA of the CDR3 is TGTGCCAGCAGTGTATCATATAGCAATCAGCCCCAGCATTTT. Amino acids: CASSVSYSNQPQHF.

V and J are TRBV12-5 and TRBJ2-1, with D uncertain. With 5 bases removed from V and 0 bases from J, the gap between germline ends came to 5 bases. Germline values: CDR1 LGHNT, CDR2 FRNRAP. This CDR3 spans 13 amino acids. Here the CDR3 DNA reads TGTGCTAGTGGTCTGCCCTCCTACAATGAGCAGTTCTTC. Translation: CASGLPSYNEQFF.

This chain connects TRBV19 to TRBJ1-3; D is undetermined. V gave up 6 bases and J gave up 0 bases, with 18 bases separating them. The CDR3 is made up of 17 amino acids. The germline V gene has CDR1 LNHDA and CDR2 SQIVND (reference sequence). CDR3 sequence (DNA): TGTGCCAGTAGAGAGGCAGGCTCCCTCCTCTCTGGAAACACCATATATTTT. Its translation is CASREAGSLLSGNTIYF.

V and J are TRBV30 and TRBJ1-5; 7 bases match TRBD1. V trimming: 4 bases; J trimming: 6 bases; junction bases outside the gene matches: 12. This CDR3 is built from 15 residues. CDR1 is GTSNPN and CDR2 is SVGIG in the germline V gene (reference sequence). Here the CDR3 DNA reads TGTGCCTGGACGAGACAGGGCTCTGGAATTCAGCCCCAGCATTTT. Translation: CAWTRQGSGIQPQHF.

This clone came up many times. The chain employs TRBV2 and TRBJ2-7; 7 bases map to TRBD1. Losses at the gene ends were 8 bases for V and 3 bases for J; bases not matched to a gene: 13. This CDR3 has 15 amino acids. Germline-derived CDR1 and CDR2 are SNHLY and FYNNEI. The CDR3 coding sequence is TGTGCCAGCCGGGGACAGCGATACCCAAGCTACGAGCAGTACTTC. It translates to CASRGQRYPSYEQYF.

Only a few counts were recorded for this clone. The chain uses TRBV27 and TRBJ1-6; D gene unclear. V was pared by 6 bases and J by 10 bases, with 16 bases between. Germline V gene lookup returns CDR1 MNHEY and CDR2 SMNVEV (reference sequence). This CDR3 region has 14 residues. This CDR3 reads CASSRLEPGSPLHF. The CDR3, as DNA: TGTGCCAGCAGCCGTCTCGAGCCGGGATCACCCCTCCACTTT.

This clone was counted once. The CDR3 is CAISERGYYGYTF. The CDR3 DNA reads TGTGCCATCAGTGAGCGGGGGTACTATGGCTACACCTTC. The chain has TRBV10-3 and TRBJ1-2; tentative D call: TRBD1 (5 bases). Trimming removed 2 bases at V and 3 bases at J, with 7 bases between. This CDR3 is built from 13 residues. Germline V CDR1 and CDR2: ENHRY, SYGVKD.

V is TRBV6-1 and J is TRBJ2-5, with D unresolved. This CDR3 spans 14 amino acids. V shed 1 base and J shed 5 bases, with 11 bases lying between them. Germline V gene lookup returns CDR1 MNHNS and CDR2 SASEGT. CDR3 DNA sequence: TGTGCCAGCAGTGAAGGGTGGAGTGGCGAGACCCAGTACTTC. This translates into CASSEGWSGETQYF.

This clone was found once. The gene calls are TRBV5-1 and TRBJ2-5; D is unclear. The CDR3 covers 13 residues. The germline V gene has CDR1 SGHRS and CDR2 YFSETQ. Trimming took 4 bases from V and 5 from J, leaving 12 bases between them. The CDR3 loop is CASSDQTAETQYF. CDR3 coding DNA: TGCGCCAGCAGCGATCAAACGGCGGAGACCCAGTACTTC.

CDR3 DNA: TGCGCCAGCAGCTTGGACGGTTCCCTTGGGTATGGCTACACCTTC. The encoded protein is CASSLDGSLGYGYTF. The gene calls are TRBV5-1 and TRBJ1-2, with D unclear. V was clipped by 0 bases and J by 5 bases, with 14 bases between them. This CDR3 has 15 residues. CDR1 SGHRS and CDR2 YFSETQ come from the germline V gene. Filled out from reference TRBV5-1 and TRBJ1-2, the complete variable domain reads KAGVTQTPRYLIKTRGQQVTLSCSPISGHRSVSWYQQTPGQGLQFLFEYFSETQRNKGNFPGRFSGRQFSNSRSEMNVSTLELGDSALYLCASSLDGSLGYGYTFGSGTRLTVV.

V and J are TRBV27 and TRBJ2-7; 8 bases match TRBD1. CDR1 MNHEY and CDR2 SMNVEV come from the germline V gene (reference sequence). Trimming at V came to 6 bases and at J to 0 bases, leaving 7 bases not matched to a gene. This CDR3 is 15 amino acids long. CDR3 sequence (DNA): TGTGCCAGCAGGAGGGACAGGAACCCCTCCTACGAGCAGTACTTC. Its translation: CASRRDRNPSYEQYF.

The genes are TRBV6-1 and TRBJ1-5, with 7 nucleotides matching TRBD1. CDR1 MNHNS and CDR2 SASEGT come from the germline V gene. V shed 0 bases and J 15 bases; nucleotides not matched to a gene: 8. The CDR3 has 13 residues. The CDR3 spells CASSEALQGSGHF. The CDR3 region has the DNA TGTGCCAGCAGTGAAGCCCTACAGGGGTCCGGGCATTTT.

The chain links TRBV5-1 to TRBJ2-3; D ambiguous. The germline CDR1 and CDR2 sequences are SGHRS and YFSETQ. The CDR3 covers 12 residues. Trimming removed 4 bases from V and 6 bases from J, with 9 bases in between. The CDR3 is CASSPEQDTQYF. CDR3 in DNA: TGCGCCAGCAGCCCGGAACAGGATACGCAGTATTTT.

Comment on this clone: The same CDR3 is also encoded by other DNA sequences in this sample. This rearrangement joins TRBV3-1 (or the pseudogene TRBV3-2) to TRBJ2-7; D is unclear. The germline gives CDR1 LGHDT, CDR2 YNNKEL (reference sequence). Trimming removed 1 base from V and 2 bases from J, with 9 bases in between. This CDR3 is built from 14 residues. CDR3: CASSQGRSPYEQYF. For the CDR3, the DNA is TGTGCCAGCAGCCAAGGTAGGTCCCCCTACGAGCAGTACTTC.

This clone was counted between two and nine times. The chain has TRBV14 and TRBJ1-2; D not resolved. The V and J ends lost 0 bases and 8 bases respectively, with 13 bases between them. The CDR3 length is 14 residues. The germline CDR1 and CDR2 sequences are SGHDN and FVKESK. CDR3 region: CASSQDIGFGGYTF. The CDR3 nucleotides are TGTGCCAGCAGCCAAGATATAGGGTTCGGAGGCTACACCTTC.